This T cell receptor (beta chain) is from a study of T cells in tuberculosis. Study information: CD1B tetramers identified T cells specific for mycobacterial lipid GMM. IGRA-negative adolescents, IGRA-positive adolescents with latent tuberculosis and adults with active tuberculosis formed this South African cohort. Findings of the study overall: Samples were chosen by availability of cryopreserved specimens.

Between the trimmed V and J ends, which lost 6 bases and 6 bases, there was a span of 15 bases. The CDR3 is 14 amino acids. Per germline, CDR1 MNHEY and CDR2 SVGAGI. Note on this clone: Antigen specificity is unknown.

The repertoire was sequenced with immunoSEQ multiplex PCR; TCRdb's copy has only in-frame clones and lacks some. Among under 35,000 clones listed, around 94% were seen once. This TCR derives from a donor aged 10-29 years with latent tuberculosis or without tuberculosis infection. Sample: PBMCs. The chain employs TRBV6-5 and TRBJ2-1; D is perhaps TRBD2 (5 bases). The CDR3 DNA follows: TGTGCCAGCAGCCGAGGACTTGGGTTCAATGAGCAGTTCTTC. It is translated as CASSRGLGFNEQFF.